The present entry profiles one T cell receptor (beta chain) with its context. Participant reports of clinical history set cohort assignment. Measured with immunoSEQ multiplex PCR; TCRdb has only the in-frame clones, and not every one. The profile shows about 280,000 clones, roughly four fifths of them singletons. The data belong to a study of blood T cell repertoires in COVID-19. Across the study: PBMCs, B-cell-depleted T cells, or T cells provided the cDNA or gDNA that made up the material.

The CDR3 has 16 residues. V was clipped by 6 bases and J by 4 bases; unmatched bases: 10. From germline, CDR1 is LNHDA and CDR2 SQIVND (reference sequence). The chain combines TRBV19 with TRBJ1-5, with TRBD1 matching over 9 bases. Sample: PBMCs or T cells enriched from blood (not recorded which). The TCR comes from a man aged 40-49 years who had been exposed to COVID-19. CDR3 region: CASSGTGSWPNQPQHF. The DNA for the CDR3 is TGTGCCAGTAGCGGGACAGGGAGTTGGCCTAATCAGCCCCAGCATTTT. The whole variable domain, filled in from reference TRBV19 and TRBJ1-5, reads DGGITQSPKYLFRKEGQNVTLSCEQNLNHDAMYWYRQDPGQGLRLIYYSQIVNDFQKGDIAEGYSVSREKKESFPLTVTSAQKNPTAFYLCASSGTGSWPNQPQHFGDGTRLSIL.